The rows below give T cell receptor beta chains drawn from one sample of a study of blood T cell repertoires in COVID-19. Clones were read by immunoSEQ multiplex PCR, and TCRdb kept only the in-frame ones, dropping some. The table records around 60,000 clones, 88% of them present only once. The sample comprised peripheral blood. These receptors originate from a man aged 50 to 59 with active COVID-19. Each CDR3 is given with its conserved first and last residue. Fields, in order: CDR3 length, J gene, V gene, D gene, CDR3 protein, CDR3 DNA. D genes are given only for firm matches.

cdr3_length: 16; j_call: TRBJ2-1; v_call: TRBV5-4; d_call: -; cdr3_aa: CASSLGTAGPYNEQFF; cdr3_nt: TGTGCCAGCAGCTTGGGGACGGCGGGGCCGTACAATGAGCAGTTCTTC
cdr3_length: 15; j_call: TRBJ2-7; v_call: TRBV6-5; d_call: -; cdr3_aa: CASRRETGVSYEQYF; cdr3_nt: TGTGCCAGCAGAAGGGAGACAGGAGTCTCCTACGAGCAGTACTTC
cdr3_length: 16; j_call: TRBJ2-7; v_call: TRBV18; d_call: TRBD2; cdr3_aa: CASGTGRAEPLYEQYF; cdr3_nt: TGTGCCAGCGGAACGGGGAGGGCCGAACCCTTATACGAGCAGTACTTC
cdr3_length: 12; j_call: TRBJ2-2; v_call: TRBV6-5; d_call: -; cdr3_aa: CASRTNTGELFF; cdr3_nt: TGTGCCAGCCGGACAAACACCGGGGAGCTGTTTTTT
cdr3_length: 15; j_call: TRBJ1-6; v_call: TRBV6-5; d_call: -; cdr3_aa: CASSKVYRAGSPLHF; cdr3_nt: TGTGCCAGCAGCAAGGTTTACAGGGCGGGCTCACCCCTCCACTTT
cdr3_length: 15; j_call: TRBJ2-2; v_call: TRBV5-4; d_call: TRBD1; cdr3_aa: CASSLARGRFRELFF; cdr3_nt: TGTGCCAGCAGCTTGGCTAGGGGGCGATTCCGGGAGCTGTTTTTT
cdr3_length: 16; j_call: TRBJ1-3; v_call: TRBV18; d_call: -; cdr3_aa: CASSPLGGTSGNTIYF; cdr3_nt: TGTGCCAGCTCACCCTTAGGGGGTACGTCTGGAAACACCATATATTTT
cdr3_length: 14; j_call: TRBJ1-3; v_call: TRBV15; d_call: TRBD1; cdr3_aa: CATTHRDSRNTIYF; cdr3_nt: TGTGCCACCACCCACCGGGACAGTAGAAACACCATATATTTT
cdr3_length: 12; j_call: TRBJ2-5; v_call: TRBV7-2; d_call: -; cdr3_aa: CASSFPQEAQYF; cdr3_nt: TGTGCCAGCAGCTTCCCTCAAGAGGCCCAGTACTTC
cdr3_length: 14; j_call: TRBJ1-4; v_call: TRBV29-1; d_call: -; cdr3_aa: CSVAMGGHMGKLFF; cdr3_nt: TGCAGCGTTGCAATGGGGGGGCATATGGGAAAACTGTTTTTT